The clone carrying this TCR beta chain was detected a few times. The primer mix had 60 Vbeta and 13 Jbeta primers. The protocol was immunoSEQ multiplex PCR, while the TCRdb copy is restricted to in-frame clones and leaves out a portion. The sample yields some 180,000 clones, about 70% seen once. The data were obtained in a study of cytomegalovirus exposure and HLA in healthy donors. The junction had 6 bases not matched to a gene; V was cut back by 5 bases and J by 6 bases. Looked up from germline, CDR1 is LNHDA and CDR2 is SQIVND (reference sequence). The CDR3 has 15 residues. The chain is built from TRBV19 and TRBJ2-2, with 10 bases lining up with TRBD1. The material sequenced was PBMCs. The receptor was isolated from a woman in her thirties in good health and CMV-seronegative. In DNA, the CDR3 is TGTGCCAGTAGTCCTCTGGACAGGGGGTCCGGGGAGCTGTTTTTT. This translates into CASSPLDRGSGELFF.